These 22 T cell receptor beta chains originate from one sample sequenced in a study of blood T cell repertoires in COVID-19. Repertoires were generated with immunoSEQ multiplex PCR, while TCRdb's copy carries only in-frame clones and drops some. The sample includes some 340,000 clones, more than 90% of them seen just once. The source material was PBMCs or T cells enriched from blood (not recorded which). The receptors shown here come from a woman under 40 who had been exposed to COVID-19.

V gene TRBV19 combines with J gene TRBJ1-2, with a tentative D call TRBD1 (5 bases). The CDR3 runs 16 residues. CDR1 and CDR2 (germline): LNHDA, SQIVND (reference sequence). V was pared by 5 bases and J by 3 bases, with 19 bases between. The CDR3 loop reads CASSPEGPAPHYGYTF. CDR3 in DNA: TGTGCCAGTAGTCCGGAGGGACCGGCCCCTCACTATGGCTACACCTTC.

The rearrangement joins TRBV10-3 to TRBJ1-2; a weak D match, TRBD1 (5 bases). There are 13 residues in the CDR3. CDR1 ENHRY and CDR2 SYGVKD come from the germline V gene. Trimming cost V 3 bases and J 8 bases, with 13 bases left between them. The CDR3 loop reads CAISDKSGYGYTF. CDR3 nucleotide sequence: TGTGCCATCAGTGACAAATCAGGGTACGGCTACACCTTC.

The chain uses TRBV7-9 and TRBJ2-2; 8 nucleotides align to TRBD1. Germline V gives CDR1 SEHNR, CDR2 FQNEAQ (reference sequence). The CDR3 extends over 16 amino acids. J gave up 5 bases and V 1 base, and 6 bases lay outside the gene matches. The CDR3 reads CASSLGTGFRTGELFF. CDR3 nucleotide sequence: TGTGCCAGCAGCTTAGGGACAGGGTTCAGAACCGGGGAGCTGTTTTTT. The full variable domain, in which reference TRBV7-9 and TRBJ2-2 provide the parts outside the CDR3, is DTGVSQNPRHKITKRGQNVTFRCDPISEHNRLYWYRQTLGQGPEFLTYFQNEAQLEKSRLLSDRFSAERPKGSFSTLEIQRTEQGDSAMYLCASSLGTGFRTGELFFGEGSRLTVL.

The rearrangement links TRBV7-9 to TRBJ1-1, with a possible D match to TRBD1 (6 bases). CDR1 and CDR2 from the germline V gene are SEHNR and FQNEAQ (reference sequence). Trimming cost V 4 bases and J 4 bases, with 19 bases left between them. The CDR3 spans 16 residues. The DNA of the CDR3 is TGTGCCAGCAGCTCCAGAGGGGCAGGGGCTGGCACTGAAGCTTTCTTT. It codes for CASSSRGAGAGTEAFF. Full variable domain (missing parts from reference TRBV7-9 and TRBJ1-1): DTGVSQNPRHKITKRGQNVTFRCDPISEHNRLYWYRQTLGQGPEFLTYFQNEAQLEKSRLLSDRFSAERPKGSFSTLEIQRTEQGDSAMYLCASSSRGAGAGTEAFFGQGTRLTVV.

V is TRBV6-5 and J is TRBJ1-2; D is perhaps TRBD1 (6 bases). CDR1 and CDR2 (germline): MNHEY, SVGAGI. V dropped 4 bases and J dropped 2 bases, with 14 bases sitting between them. The CDR3 is made up of 15 amino acids. CDR3 protein: CASSSRGQGNYGYTF. CDR3 DNA sequence: TGTGCCAGCAGTTCAAGGGGACAAGGGAACTATGGCTACACCTTC.

J is TRBJ2-3 and V is TRBV7-9, with 10 bases lining up with TRBD2. The CDR3 sequence is 16 residues long. Germline-derived CDR1 and CDR2 are SEHNR and FQNEAQ (reference sequence). V was pared by 0 bases and J by 4 bases, with 4 bases of the junction left unmatched. The CDR3 DNA sequence: TGTGCCAGCAGCTTAGCAGCGGGGGGGCTCGCAGATACGCAGTATTTT. It is translated as CASSLAAGGLADTQYF.

The chain recombines TRBV7-8 with TRBJ2-3, with 11 bases lining up with TRBD2. Germline CDR1 and CDR2: SGHVS and FQNEAQ. Unmatched junction bases numbered 8, after V lost 5 bases and J lost 4 bases. CDR3 size: 16 residues. The CDR3 coding sequence is TGTGCCAGCAGCAACCGACTAGCGGGGATGCCAGATACGCAGTATTTT. Its translation is CASSNRLAGMPDTQYF.

The gene calls are TRBV3-1 (or the pseudogene TRBV3-2) and TRBJ1-5, with no clear D. CDR1 and CDR2 from the germline V gene are LGHDT and YNNKEL (reference sequence). The CDR3 extends over 14 amino acids. V was clipped by 4 bases and J by 7 bases, with 14 bases between them. The CDR3 bases are TGTGCCAGCAGCCTTGGGGTAAGAGGGCAGCCCCAGCATTTT. Amino acids: CASSLGVRGQPQHF.

This chain connects TRBV7-6 to TRBJ2-3; TRBD2 agrees at 8 bases. CDR1 SGHVS and CDR2 FNYEAQ come from the germline V gene. The V and J ends lost 5 bases and 2 bases, in that order; junction bases with no gene match: 9. The CDR3 is 16 amino acids. The DNA for the CDR3 is TGTGCCAGCAGCCCCCACGGCGGGGGGCCCACAGATACGCAGTATTTT. Amino acids: CASSPHGGGPTDTQYF.

The chain uses TRBV3-1 (or the pseudogene TRBV3-2) and TRBJ2-3, with 9 positions matching TRBD2. The CDR3 has 18 residues. After removal of 1 base from V and 0 bases from J, the junction contained 8 bases not matched to a gene. CDR1 LGHDT and CDR2 YNNKEL come from the germline V gene (reference sequence). The CDR3 DNA reads as TGTGCCAGCAGCCAAGCTCCCAGTAGCGGGGGAAGCACAGATACGCAGTATTTT. Translation gives CASSQAPSSGGSTDTQYF.

This clone was found once. V is TRBV7-9 and J is TRBJ2-1; 8 positions agree with TRBD2. V lost 3 bases and J lost 12; bases outside the gene matches: 10. The CDR3 is made up of 14 amino acids. Germline V lookup: CDR1 SEHNR, CDR2 FQNEAQ (reference sequence). The CDR3 sequence: CASSFELAERGQFF. DNA of the CDR3: TGTGCCAGCAGCTTCGAACTAGCGGAGAGGGGGCAGTTCTTC. Supplemented by reference TRBV7-9 and TRBJ2-1, the full variable domain reads DTGVSQNPRHKITKRGQNVTFRCDPISEHNRLYWYRQTLGQGPEFLTYFQNEAQLEKSRLLSDRFSAERPKGSFSTLEIQRTEQGDSAMYLCASSFELAERGQFFGPGTRLTVL.

This clone was observed a single time. This chain joins TRBV6-5 and TRBJ1-1; D unclear. CDR3 length: 14 amino acids. The V gene lost 8 bases and the J gene lost 0 bases, with 13 bases spanning the gap. The germline gives CDR1 MNHEY, CDR2 SVGAGI. CDR3 bases: TGTGCCAGCCGACGAGGGATTGTGAACACTGAAGCTTTCTTT. As protein: CASRRGIVNTEAFF.

The V call is TRBV9, the J call TRBJ2-1; 11 nucleotides align to TRBD2. There are 16 residues in the CDR3. CDR1 is SGDLS, CDR2 YYNGEE, per germline. The trim removed 0 bases at V and 6 bases at J, leaving 5 bases unmatched. CDR3 DNA: TGTGCCAGCAGCGTAGCCTCTAGCGGGGGGTCCAATGAGCAGTTCTTC. Amino acid sequence: CASSVASSGGSNEQFF. The entire variable domain, with the rest obtained from reference TRBV9 and TRBJ2-1, is as follows: DSGVTQTPKHLITATGQRVTLRCSPRSGDLSVYWYQQSLDQGLQFLIQYYNGEERAKGNILERFSAQQFPDLHSELNLSSLELGDSALYFCASSVASSGGSNEQFFGPGTRLTVL.

In this sample, this clone turned up once. The gene calls are TRBV9 and TRBJ2-3; 7 bases align to TRBD2. CDR3 length: 15 residues. Trimming cost V 4 bases and J 1 base; bases outside gene matches: 6. Per germline, CDR1 SGDLS and CDR2 YYNGEE. CDR3 coding DNA: TGTGCCAGCAGCCCCGGGGGGAGGGGCACAGATACGCAGTATTTT. It translates to CASSPGGRGTDTQYF. The variable domain in full, with the rest retrieved from reference TRBV9 and TRBJ2-3, is DSGVTQTPKHLITATGQRVTLRCSPRSGDLSVYWYQQSLDQGLQFLIQYYNGEERAKGNILERFSAQQFPDLHSELNLSSLELGDSALYFCASSPGGRGTDTQYFGPGTRLTVL.

This clone was seen a single time. The chain links TRBV6-5 to TRBJ2-7, with D maybe TRBD2 (5 bases). The germline V and J ends were trimmed by 0 bases and 2 bases, with 11 bases remaining between them. CDR1 is MNHEY, CDR2 SVGAGI, per germline. This CDR3 spans 15 amino acids. The DNA of the CDR3 is TGTGCCAGCAGTTACTCTTTGGGGAGTACCTACGAGCAGTACTTC. This encodes CASSYSLGSTYEQYF.

This chain links TRBV5-5 with TRBJ2-7, with D perhaps TRBD2 (5 bases). With 3 bases removed from V and 4 bases from J, the gap between germline ends came to 11 bases. Germline V gives CDR1 SGHKS, CDR2 YYEKEE (reference sequence). The CDR3 length is 13 residues. In DNA form, the CDR3 reads TGTGCCAGCAGCTCCCATCGCGGGTACGAGCAGTACTTC. It codes for CASSSHRGYEQYF.

This chain connects TRBV6-2 or TRBV6-3 to TRBJ1-2; 7 bases agree with TRBD1. V was clipped by 0 bases and J by 8 bases; unmatched bases: 15. This CDR3 is 17 amino acids long. CDR1 is MNHEY and CDR2 is SVGEGT in the germline V gene. The CDR3 DNA reads TGTGCCAGCAGTTACTCGCATTGGGACAGTCGCCTTTGGGGCTACACCTTC. Amino acids: CASSYSHWDSRLWGYTF.

The V and J genes are TRBV7-9 and TRBJ1-2; 7 bases are a match to TRBD1. Germline V CDR1 and CDR2: SEHNR, FQNEAQ (reference sequence). This CDR3 is 13 amino acids long. V lost 4 bases and J lost 8; bases outside the gene matches: 7. This chain's CDR3 is CASSSQNRGGYTF. The CDR3 DNA sequence: TGTGCCAGCAGCTCCCAAAACAGGGGCGGCTACACCTTC. Variable domain in full (rest from reference TRBV7-9 and TRBJ1-2): DTGVSQNPRHKITKRGQNVTFRCDPISEHNRLYWYRQTLGQGPEFLTYFQNEAQLEKSRLLSDRFSAERPKGSFSTLEIQRTEQGDSAMYLCASSSQNRGGYTFGSGTRLTVV.

This chain uses TRBV9 with TRBJ2-3; perhaps TRBD1 as D (6 bases). V dropped 3 bases and J dropped 4 bases, with 18 bases sitting between them. Germline V gene data show CDR1 as SGDLS and CDR2 as YYNGEE. CDR3 length equals 16 residues. Here the CDR3 reads CASSATGFFGSDTQYF. CDR3 DNA sequence: TGTGCCAGCAGCGCTACAGGGTTCTTTGGCTCAGATACGCAGTATTTT.

This clone was detected a few times. This CDR3 is CAISDWGGYTGELFF. CDR3 sequence (DNA): TGTGCCATCAGTGATTGGGGAGGATACACCGGGGAGCTGTTTTTT. The V and J genes are TRBV10-3 and TRBJ2-2; perhaps TRBD2 as D (6 bases). Germline loops: CDR1 ENHRY, CDR2 SYGVKD. The CDR3 totals 15 residues. Deletions cut 3 bases from V and 3 bases from J, with 11 bases between.

J is TRBJ1-4 and V is TRBV5-8, with 9 bases matching TRBD1. The CDR3 has 13 amino acids. Trimming removed 2 bases from V and 8 bases from J; junction bases left unmatched: 1. The germline CDR1 and CDR2 sequences are SGHTS and YDEGEE. CDR3 amino acids: CASSFDRGEKLFF. The DNA for the CDR3 is TGTGCCAGCAGCTTCGACAGGGGGGAAAAACTGTTTTTT.

CDR3 in amino acids: CASSDHRGVYGYTF. CDR3 DNA: TGTGCCAGCAGTGACCACAGGGGGGTCTATGGCTACACCTTC. The chain carries TRBV6-1 and TRBJ1-2; 8 nucleotides match TRBD1. The germline CDR1 and CDR2 sequences are MNHNS and SASEGT. V lost 3 bases to trimming and J lost 4 bases; unmatched junction nucleotides: 4. The CDR3 sequence is 14 residues long.